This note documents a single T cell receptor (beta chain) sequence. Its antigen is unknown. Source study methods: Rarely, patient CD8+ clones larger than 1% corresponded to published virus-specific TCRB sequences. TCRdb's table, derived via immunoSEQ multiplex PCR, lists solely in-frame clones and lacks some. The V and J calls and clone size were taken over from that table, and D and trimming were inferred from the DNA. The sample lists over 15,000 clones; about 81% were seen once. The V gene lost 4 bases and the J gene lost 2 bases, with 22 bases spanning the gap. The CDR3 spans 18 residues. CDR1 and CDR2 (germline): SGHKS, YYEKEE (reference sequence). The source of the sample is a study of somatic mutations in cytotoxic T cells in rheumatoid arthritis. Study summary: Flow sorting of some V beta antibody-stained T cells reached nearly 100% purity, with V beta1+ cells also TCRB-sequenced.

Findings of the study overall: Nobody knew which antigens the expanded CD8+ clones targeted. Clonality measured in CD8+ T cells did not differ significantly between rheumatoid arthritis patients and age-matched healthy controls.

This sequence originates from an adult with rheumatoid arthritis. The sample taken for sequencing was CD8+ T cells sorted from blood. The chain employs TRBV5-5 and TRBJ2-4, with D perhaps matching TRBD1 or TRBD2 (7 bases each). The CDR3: CASSEMPGGTMSKNIQYF. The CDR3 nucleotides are TGTGCCAGCAGCGAAATGCCAGGGGGGACTATGTCCAAAAACATTCAGTACTTC.